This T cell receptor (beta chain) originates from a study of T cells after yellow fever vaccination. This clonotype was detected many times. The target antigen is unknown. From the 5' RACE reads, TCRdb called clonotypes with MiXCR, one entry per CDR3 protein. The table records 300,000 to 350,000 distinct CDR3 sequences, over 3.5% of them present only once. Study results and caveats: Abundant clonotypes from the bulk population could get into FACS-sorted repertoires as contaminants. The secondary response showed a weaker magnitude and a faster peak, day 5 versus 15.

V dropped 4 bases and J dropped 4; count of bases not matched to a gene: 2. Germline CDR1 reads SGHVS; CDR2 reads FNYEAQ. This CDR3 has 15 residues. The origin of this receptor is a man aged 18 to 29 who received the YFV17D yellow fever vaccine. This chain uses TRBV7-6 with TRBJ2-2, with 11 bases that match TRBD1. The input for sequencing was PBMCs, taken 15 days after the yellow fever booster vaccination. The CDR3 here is CASSSGQGGTGELFF. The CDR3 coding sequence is TGTGCCAGCAGCTCGGGACAGGGGGGCACCGGGGAGCTGTTTTTT.